This T cell receptor beta chain is drawn from a study of T cells in Graves' hyperthyroidism and ophthalmopathy (dated by TCRdb to between 2018 and 2020). Background on the whole study: Peripheral blood samples were taken at initial diagnosis, before any treatment was given. After blood sampling, hyperthyroidism patients were treated with methimazole at a starting dose of 30 mg daily, and ophthalmopathy patients were treated with high-dose intravenous methylprednisolone. According to the paper, TCR Vbeta CDR3 sequencing was carried out on roughly 130 peripheral blood samples, which came from fewer than 50 ophthalmopathy, around 75 hyperthyroidism and approximately 17 progressor patients. Prospective prediction of ophthalmopathy was tested in an independent validation cohort consisting of 18 hyperthyroidism patients and some 17 patients who later progressed to ophthalmopathy. The roughly 94 discovery patients were randomly split 7:3 into training and test sets. To identify TCR V-J signatures that set the groups apart, the researchers used a discovery cohort of about a hundred patients, made up of 40 to 45 with Graves' ophthalmopathy and some 58 with stable Graves' hyperthyroidism. In more than 5 Graves' hyperthyroidism patients, the study also compared T-cell repertoires from thyroid tissue with T-cell repertoires from blood.

A patient counted as having stable Graves' hyperthyroidism if no progression to ophthalmopathy occurred over 18 months of follow-up. Hyperthyroidism patients were newly diagnosed, had a disease duration of under 2 months, and were aged 18 to 65 years. Exclusion was applied to patients with uncontrolled infections, other autoimmune diseases, pregnancy or lactation. Diagnoses relied on clinical symptoms, serum thyroxine and TRAb, thyroid ultrasound and orbital computed tomography. Ficoll-Paque density gradient centrifugation was used to isolate PBMCs from around 10 ml of fresh peripheral blood. Total RNA was extracted using Trizol reagent, and RNA quality was assessed on an Agilent 2100 Bioanalyzer. The TCR beta CDR3 regions were amplified from the RNA transcripts. For the first round of RT-PCR on the TCR CDR3, the HTBI primer set was used together with the Qiagen OneStep RT-PCR kit. The libraries were constructed in a second round of multiplex PCR and then size-selected and purified. Paired-end sequencing of the libraries was performed with 100 bp reads on an Illumina HiSeq2000. Per the original workflow: Raw data were processed with SOAPnuke, discarding reads with adapters, uncalled bases, mean Phred below 15, or no exact constant-primer or identifier match. High-quality paired reads were merged with COPE v1.2.5, and unique nucleotide sequences were defined as clonotypes. Clonotypes were aligned to IMGT TRBV, TRBD and TRBJ reference segments using MiTCR v1.1. The analysis was restricted to V-J combinations with a frequency above 0.0001, which together covered over 99% of the repertoires. A TCS score was defined as the ratio of F50 (clonal expansion) to E x V (chaos), with BLOSUM62-based TCRdist applied between CDR3 peptides within each V-J. Welch's t-statistics and random forest reduced around 550 V-J features to 13, which were used in a naive Bayes classifier (R e1071). TCRdb took the public reads, trimmed them with fastp at Q25, ran MiXCR for clone calling and kept in-frame beta chains. Duplicate CDR3 protein sequences are folded into a single record with the most common DNA and genes. The V and J calls were determined by TCRdb, not by the authors. Present in this sample are under 450,000 distinct CDR3 sequences, 15% to 18% of which were seen just once. 14% of the sample is in the top ten clones.

Including the terminal cysteine and phenylalanine, the CDR3 comprises 15 residues. The sequence is cut down to CDR3 DNA, 45 bases in frame from base 1. V is clipped by 4 bases and J by 0 bases, and the sequence between their germline boundaries is 7 bases long. Broad study findings and their caveats: No statistical method was used to fix the sample size in advance, and group allocation was not hidden from the investigators. Blood samples also contained most of the expanded thyroid clonotypes (frequency above 0.001), which suggests that blood repertoires may reflect thyroid immune responses. During validation, the model predicted progression to ophthalmopathy a median of around 7 months ahead of onset, with more than 60% sensitivity and almost 75% specificity. In cross-validation, a model built on a 13 V-J signature told ophthalmopathy apart from stable hyperthyroidism with 85% to 90% sensitivity and 81% to 82% specificity, and in testing the same model reached 80%/75%.

This clonotype was observed a few times. It has no known antigen specificity. No base quality values were provided; no much bigger clone lies one nucleotide off. The sequence derives from a woman aged 18-29 years with Graves' hyperthyroidism. Input material: blood. This chain joins TRBV12-3 or TRBV12-4 to TRBJ2-6; the D segment cannot be called with confidence. The CDR3 protein: CASSYPSSGANVLTF. The nucleotides read TGTGCCAGCAGTTACCCGTCCTCTGGGGCCAACGTCCTGACTTTC.